Listed below are T cell receptor beta chains from one sample, sequenced in a study of technical replicates of blood from several donors. Generated by immunoSEQ multiplex PCR, the TCRdb table keeps only in-frame clones and is missing some. The profile shows around 97,000 clones, about 96% of them singletons. Sequencing was done on a sample of T cells isolated from PBMCs. The receptors derive from a human donor in good health. Both conserved end residues are part of each CDR3. Fields, in order: J gene, D gene, V gene, clone size, CDR3 protein, CDR3 DNA. D genes are given only for firm matches. Clone size, where shown, is once, few, many, or a class for clones that have expanded.

TRBJ1-5 NA TRBV27 NA CASSPMADQPQHF TGTGCCAGCAGTCCGATGGCGGATCAGCCCCAGCATTTT
TRBJ2-5 NA TRBV18 NA CASSPRQQETQYF TGTGCCAGCTCACCAAGACAGCAAGAGACCCAGTACTTC
TRBJ1-4 NA TRBV6-1 NA CASSTTTTNEKLFF TGTGCCAGCAGTACCACAACAACTAATGAAAAACTGTTTTTT
TRBJ1-1 TRBD1 TRBV27 NA CASSIRQGRSTEAFF TGTGCCAGCAGTATTCGACAGGGTAGGAGCACTGAAGCTTTCTTT
TRBJ1-2 TRBD1 TRBV19 NA CASDDRGRFDYGYTF TGTGCCAGTGACGACAGGGGGCGGTTTGACTATGGCTACACCTTC
TRBJ2-3 NA TRBV21-1 NA CASPRGNTDTQYF TGTGCCAGCCCACGGGGGAACACAGATACGCAGTATTTT
TRBJ2-1 TRBD2 TRBV5-1 once CASSLQAGEQFF TGCGCCAGCAGCCTACAAGCGGGAGAGCAGTTCTTC
TRBJ2-1 TRBD2 TRBV13 NA CASSLEPGLSSNEQFF TGTGCCAGCAGCTTAGAGCCGGGACTATCCTCCAATGAGCAGTTCTTC
TRBJ2-7 NA TRBV19 NA CASSILWTSPEEQYF TGTGCCAGTAGTATTCTTTGGACATCCCCCGAAGAGCAGTACTTC
TRBJ2-7 NA TRBV19 NA CASTPRHSGGYEQYF TGTGCCAGTACCCCTCGCCATAGCGGTGGCTACGAGCAGTACTTC
TRBJ1-1 NA TRBV7-3 NA CASSAQDAGRAFF TGTGCCAGCAGCGCACAAGACGCAGGGAGGGCTTTCTTT
TRBJ2-1 TRBD2 TRBV5-8 once CASSSGAGANYNEQFF TGTGCCAGCAGCTCCGGGGCGGGAGCTAACTACAATGAGCAGTTCTTC
TRBJ1-1 TRBD1 TRBV27 NA CASSEDRGPVMYTEAFF TGTGCCAGCAGTGAAGACAGGGGGCCGGTAATGTACACTGAAGCTTTCTTT
TRBJ2-3 TRBD2 TRBV4-2 NA CASSQETSGYADTQYF TGTGCCAGCAGCCAAGAGACTAGCGGGTACGCAGATACGCAGTATTTT
TRBJ2-3 TRBD2 TRBV7-3 NA CASSLSGSEGDTQYF TGTGCCAGCAGCCTCAGCGGGAGTGAGGGAGATACGCAGTATTTT
TRBJ2-3 NA TRBV7-2 NA CASSLVSSEGSDTQYF TGTGCCAGCAGCTTAGTGAGTAGCGAGGGATCAGATACGCAGTATTTT
TRBJ1-2 NA TRBV5-1 once CASSADRTNYGYTF TGCGCCAGCAGCGCTGACAGAACTAACTATGGCTACACCTTC
TRBJ2-7 TRBD1 TRBV5-1 NA CASSLGQGIEQYF TGCGCCAGCAGCTTAGGACAGGGTATCGAGCAGTACTTC
TRBJ2-7 NA TRBV4-3 NA CASSQETGRGYEQYF TGCGCCAGCAGCCAAGAGACAGGCAGGGGATACGAGCAGTACTTC
TRBJ1-5 TRBD1 TRBV6-1 NA CASSTVQGAQPQHF TGTGCCAGCAGTACTGTACAGGGGGCTCAGCCCCAGCATTTT
TRBJ1-2 NA TRBV4-2 NA CASSQDRGDYGYTF TGTGCCAGCAGCCAAGACAGGGGAGACTATGGCTACACCTTC
TRBJ2-3 NA TRBV2 NA CASSEVGEDTQYF TGTGCCAGCAGTGAAGTAGGGGAAGATACGCAGTATTTT
TRBJ2-5 NA TRBV5-4 NA CASSLRGTETQYF TGTGCCAGCAGCTTGCGGGGAACAGAGACCCAGTACTTC
TRBJ1-5 NA TRBV5-6 NA CASSYLSGAGEPQHF TGTGCCAGCAGCTATCTCTCAGGGGCGGGGGAGCCCCAGCATTTT
TRBJ2-4 NA TRBV28 NA CASSFRDGLTLAKNIQYF TGTGCCAGCAGTTTTCGCGACGGACTTACCCTAGCCAAAAACATTCAGTACTTC
TRBJ2-1 NA TRBV14 NA CASSQDIGLLYNEQFF TGTGCCAGCAGCCAAGATATTGGACTACTTTACAATGAGCAGTTCTTC
TRBJ1-2 NA TRBV27 NA CASSLAGKPDEGYTF TGTGCCAGCAGTTTGGCGGGGAAACCGGATGAGGGCTACACCTTC
TRBJ2-5 TRBD1 TRBV2 NA CASSMDRGQETQYF TGTGCCAGCAGTATGGACAGGGGGCAAGAGACCCAGTACTTC
TRBJ2-5 TRBD1 TRBV9 NA CASSVDPGQGGRETQYF TGTGCCAGCAGCGTGGATCCGGGACAGGGGGGCCGAGAGACCCAGTACTTC
TRBJ2-6 NA TRBV18 NA CASSPGQLSGANVLTF TGTGCCAGCTCACCAGGACAGCTCTCTGGGGCCAACGTCCTGACTTTC
TRBJ2-5 TRBD2 TRBV5-1 NA CASSFGRGTETQYF TGCGCCAGCAGCTTCGGGAGGGGTACCGAGACCCAGTACTTC
TRBJ2-7 NA TRBV6-5 once CASSPDSNEQYF TGTGCCAGCAGTCCGGACAGCAACGAGCAGTACTTC
TRBJ1-4 TRBD1 TRBV9 NA CASSVAQGGEKLFF TGTGCCAGCAGCGTAGCACAGGGGGGTGAAAAACTGTTTTTT
TRBJ2-2 NA TRBV5-1 NA CASSLEAAGTGELFF TGCGCCAGCAGCTTGGAGGCGGCGGGGACCGGGGAGCTGTTTTTT
TRBJ2-3 NA TRBV9 NA CASSVAGSILDTQYF TGTGCCAGCAGCGTAGCTGGTAGCATTTTAGATACGCAGTATTTT
TRBJ1-4 TRBD1 TRBV7-9 once CASSTSGTGGRNEKLFF TGTGCCAGCAGCACAAGTGGGACAGGGGGGAGAAATGAAAAACTGTTTTTT
TRBJ1-2 NA TRBV9 NA CASSGILEEGYTF TGTGCCAGCAGCGGAATACTTGAAGAAGGCTACACCTTC
TRBJ2-7 NA TRBV29-1 NA CSVARDTYEQYF TGCAGCGTTGCCCGGGACACTTACGAGCAGTACTTC
TRBJ2-1 TRBD2 TRBV4-1 NA CASSNSGRALGEQFF TGCGCCAGCAGCAATAGCGGGAGGGCCTTGGGGGAGCAGTTCTTC
TRBJ1-1 NA TRBV2 NA CASSQQGGTEAFF TGTGCCAGCAGTCAACAGGGCGGCACTGAAGCTTTCTTT
TRBJ2-3 TRBD2 TRBV27 NA CASSLELAGLKDTQYF TGTGCCAGCAGTTTGGAACTAGCGGGTTTAAAAGATACGCAGTATTTT
TRBJ2-1 NA TRBV4-1 once CASSQESANNWDEQFF TGCGCCAGCAGCCAGGAAAGCGCGAATAATTGGGATGAGCAGTTCTTC
TRBJ2-5 TRBD2 TRBV7-3 NA CASSPTVHSGLAEETQYF TGTGCCAGCAGCCCAACCGTACACTCGGGACTAGCAGAAGAGACCCAGTACTTC
TRBJ1-1 NA TRBV7-6 NA CASSDVGSEAFF TGTGCCAGCAGCGATGTGGGGAGTGAAGCTTTCTTT
TRBJ2-1 NA TRBV6-4 NA CASSEGAGEQFF TGTGCCAGCAGTGAGGGGGCGGGTGAGCAGTTCTTC
TRBJ2-7 TRBD1 TRBV27 NA CASRAPGTGGYEQYF TGTGCCAGCAGAGCCCCCGGGACAGGGGGGTACGAGCAGTACTTC
TRBJ2-3 NA TRBV29-1 NA CSVGDTTDTQYF TGCAGCGTTGGGGACACCACAGATACGCAGTATTTT
TRBJ1-4 NA TRBV28 NA CASSLLRGNRANEKLFF TGTGCCAGCAGTTTATTACGAGGGAACAGAGCTAATGAAAAACTGTTTTTT
TRBJ2-2 NA TRBV5-8 NA CASARLNTGELFF TGTGCCAGCGCACGACTGAACACCGGGGAGCTGTTTTTT
TRBJ2-1 NA TRBV25-1 NA CASRTIDEQFF TGTGCCAGCAGAACTATCGATGAGCAGTTCTTC
TRBJ1-4 TRBD1 TRBV11-1 NA CASRQSGTGEKLFF TGTGCCAGCCGCCAGTCCGGGACAGGTGAAAAACTGTTTTTT
TRBJ1-2 NA TRBV29-1 NA CSVLEALFYTF TGCAGCGTGTTAGAGGCTCTTTTCTACACCTTC
TRBJ1-1 NA TRBV7-9 once CASSLGGLAFF TGTGCCAGCAGCCTGGGGGGTCTGGCTTTCTTT
TRBJ1-2 TRBD1 TRBV9 NA CASSVTAQGSRGGYTF TGTGCCAGCAGCGTAACGGCACAGGGGAGTAGAGGTGGCTACACCTTC